Listed below are T cell receptor beta chains from one sample, sequenced in a study of molecular identifiers for immune sequencing clone quantification. One entry per CDR3 protein, called by TCRdb with MiXCR from the PCR reads. This sample carries approximately 680,000 distinct CDR3 sequences, roughly 27% of them seen once, and the ten largest clones take about 0.81%. The sample comprised naive CD8+ T cells from blood, with Jurkat cell RNA spiked in. All receptors derive from a human donor in good health. Some libraries in this study had Jurkat cell RNA spiked in. Each CDR3 is given with its conserved first and last residue. The D gene is left open where the match is weak. Size values are once, few and many counts, or a class for expanded clones, and some rows have none.

>.|TRBV6-6|few|TRBJ1-4
CASSYDQGIGEKLFF
TGTGCCAGCAGTTACGATCAGGGTATCGGGGAAAAACTGTTTTTT
>.|TRBV18|.|TRBJ2-5
CASSASGSETQYF
TGTGCCAGCTCAGCATCCGGGTCCGAGACCCAGTACTTC
>.|TRBV30|many|TRBJ1-1
CAWSRVNTEAFF
TGTGCCTGGAGTAGGGTCAACACTGAAGCTTTCTTT
>.|TRBV12-3/TRBV12-4|many|TRBJ1-1
CASSVQGTEAFF
TGTGCCAGCAGCGTACAGGGTACTGAAGCTTTCTTT
>TRBD2|TRBV4-1|few|TRBJ2-1
CASSQEGSGREYNEQFF
TGCGCCAGCAGCCAAGAAGGTAGCGGGAGGGAATACAATGAGCAGTTCTTC
>TRBD1|TRBV19|.|TRBJ1-1
CASTRGITEAFF
TGTGCCAGTACCAGGGGGATCACTGAAGCTTTCTTT
>TRBD1|TRBV24-1|.|TRBJ2-1
CATSDRDRYNEQFF
TGTGCCACCAGTGACCGGGACAGATACAATGAGCAGTTCTTC
>.|TRBV7-9|.|TRBJ1-1
CASSPSQWMNTEALF
TGTGCCAGCAGCCCGTCCCAGTGGATGAACACTGAAGCTCTCTTT
>TRBD1|TRBV25-1|.|TRBJ1-6
CASVGTGWNSPLHF
TGTGCCAGCGTCGGGACAGGTTGGAATTCACCCCTCCACTTT
>TRBD2|TRBV5-1|many|TRBJ2-7
CASSPGRDYTYEQYF
TGCGCCAGCAGTCCCGGCCGGGACTACACCTACGAGCAGTACTTC
>TRBD1|TRBV20-1|.|TRBJ2-5
CSARGLGTGGLPQETQYF
TGCAGTGCTAGAGGCCTTGGGACAGGGGGCCTACCCCAAGAGACCCAGTACTTC
>TRBD1|TRBV19|many|TRBJ1-5
CASSTGQGIQPQHF
TGTGCCAGTAGCACCGGACAGGGCATTCAGCCCCAGCATTTT
>TRBD2|TRBV7-6|many|TRBJ2-3
CASSLDHPAGGTDTQYF
TGTGCCAGCAGCTTAGATCACCCAGCGGGGGGCACAGATACGCAGTATTTT
>TRBD1|TRBV12-3/TRBV12-4|.|TRBJ2-1
CASSRTTGVNEQFF
TGTGCCAGCAGCCGAACGACAGGGGTCAATGAGCAGTTCTTC
>.|TRBV19|few|TRBJ2-2
CASSFTSPYPGELFF
TGTGCCAGTAGTTTTACTAGTCCCTATCCCGGGGAGCTGTTTTTT
>.|TRBV5-4|many|TRBJ1-2
CASSLAGSAYGYTF
TGTGCCAGCAGCTTGGCGGGCAGCGCTTATGGCTACACCTTC